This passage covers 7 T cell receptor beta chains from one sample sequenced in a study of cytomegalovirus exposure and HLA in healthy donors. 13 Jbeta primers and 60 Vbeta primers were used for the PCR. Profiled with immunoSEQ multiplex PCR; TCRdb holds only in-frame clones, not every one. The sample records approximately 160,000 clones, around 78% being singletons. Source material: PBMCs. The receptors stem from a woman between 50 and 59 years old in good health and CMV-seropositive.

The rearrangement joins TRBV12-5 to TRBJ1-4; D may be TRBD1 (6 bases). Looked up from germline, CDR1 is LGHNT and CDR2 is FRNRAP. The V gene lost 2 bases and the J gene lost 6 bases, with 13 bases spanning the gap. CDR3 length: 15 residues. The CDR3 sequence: CASGLPGPGDEKLFF. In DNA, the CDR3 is TGTGCTAGTGGTTTGCCGGGGCCAGGGGATGAAAAACTGTTTTTT. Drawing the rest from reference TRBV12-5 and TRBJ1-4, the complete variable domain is DARVTQTPRHKVTEMGQEVTMRCQPILGHNTVFWYRQTMMQGLELLAYFRNRAPLDDSGMPKDRFSAEMPDATLATLKIQPSEPRDSAVYFCASGLPGPGDEKLFFGSGTQLSVL.

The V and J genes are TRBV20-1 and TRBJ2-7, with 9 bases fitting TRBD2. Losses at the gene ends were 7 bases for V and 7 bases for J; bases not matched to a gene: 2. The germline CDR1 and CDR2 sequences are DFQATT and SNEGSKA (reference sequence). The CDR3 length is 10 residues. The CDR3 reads CSVLAGEQYF. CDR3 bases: TGCAGTGTTCTAGCGGGGGAGCAGTACTTC.

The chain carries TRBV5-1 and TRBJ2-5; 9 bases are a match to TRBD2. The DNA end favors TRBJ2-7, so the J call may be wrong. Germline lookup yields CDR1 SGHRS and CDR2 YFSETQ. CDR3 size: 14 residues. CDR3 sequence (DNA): TGCGCCAGCAGCTACGCGGGGGGGTCCTACGAGCAGTACTTC. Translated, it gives CASSYAGGSYEQYF.

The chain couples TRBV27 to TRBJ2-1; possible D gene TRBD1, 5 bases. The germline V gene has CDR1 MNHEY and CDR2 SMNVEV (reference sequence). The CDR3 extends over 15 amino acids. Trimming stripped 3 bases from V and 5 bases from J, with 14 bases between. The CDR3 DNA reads TGTGCCAGCAGTTTTGGGGCAGGGTGGAACAATGAGCAGTTCTTC. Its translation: CASSFGAGWNNEQFF.

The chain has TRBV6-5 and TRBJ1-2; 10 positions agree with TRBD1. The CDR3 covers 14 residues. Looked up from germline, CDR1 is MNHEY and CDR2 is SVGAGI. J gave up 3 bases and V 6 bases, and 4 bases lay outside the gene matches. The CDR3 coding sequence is TGTGCCAGCAGCAGACAGGGGGCCGACTATGGCTACACCTTC. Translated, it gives CASSRQGADYGYTF.

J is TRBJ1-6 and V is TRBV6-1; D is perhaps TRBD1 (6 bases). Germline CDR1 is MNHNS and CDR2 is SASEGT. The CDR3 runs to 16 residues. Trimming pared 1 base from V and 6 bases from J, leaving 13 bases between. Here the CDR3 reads CASSEGGQLINSPLHF. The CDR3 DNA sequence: TGTGCCAGCAGTGAAGGCGGACAGTTGATTAATTCACCCCTCCACTTT.

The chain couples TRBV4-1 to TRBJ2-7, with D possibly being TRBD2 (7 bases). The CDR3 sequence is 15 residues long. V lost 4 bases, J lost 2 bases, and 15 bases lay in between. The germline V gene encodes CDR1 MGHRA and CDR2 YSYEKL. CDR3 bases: TGCGCCAGCAGCCCAGATTACGGGGGGCCCTACGAGCAGTACTTC. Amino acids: CASSPDYGGPYEQYF.